The 22 T cell receptor beta chains listed next were all sequenced from one sample in a study of shared clonotypes between healthy human individuals. Assay used: immunoSEQ multiplex PCR; TCRdb lists only in-frame clones, some missing. The sample lists under 850,000 clones, about 91% occurring once. Naivety among CD8 cells was defined by CD45RO negativity and positive CCR7 selection, thereby excluding terminally differentiated effector memory CD45RA+ cells. The sequenced material came from naive CD8+ T cells sorted from blood. The receptors stem from a man aged 30 to 45 in good health.

The gene calls are TRBV29-1 and TRBJ2-7; 8 bases fit TRBD2. This CDR3 comprises 14 residues. V was clipped by 5 bases and J by 2 bases; unmatched bases: 8. Germline V gives CDR1 SQVTM, CDR2 ANQGSEA. The CDR3 bases are TGCAGCGTTCCCGGGAGGGCGGGCCCCTACGAGCAGTACTTC. Protein sequence: CSVPGRAGPYEQYF.

V gene TRBV27 combines with J gene TRBJ2-5; no firm D call. V was shortened by 5 bases and J by 5 bases, with 9 bases between the two germline ends. CDR1 is MNHEY and CDR2 is SMNVEV in the germline V gene (reference sequence). The CDR3 has 12 amino acids. The CDR3 DNA reads TGTGCCAGCAGTCCATATGGGGAGACCCAGTACTTC. Translated, it gives CASSPYGETQYF.

The chain links TRBV7-9 to TRBJ2-7; 10 nucleotides align to TRBD2. CDR1 is SEHNR and CDR2 is FQNEAQ in the germline V gene (reference sequence). The V gene end was trimmed by 5 bases and the J gene end by 6 bases; junction bases not matched to a gene: 16. CDR3 size: 17 residues. The CDR3: CASSPPSGLADSFEQYF. DNA for the CDR3: TGTGCCAGCAGCCCCCCCTCTGGACTAGCGGACAGTTTCGAGCAGTACTTC.

This chain connects TRBV27 to TRBJ2-7; TRBD2 matches 11 bases. CDR3 length equals 15 residues. With V trimmed by 5 bases and J by 3 bases, 6 bases remained unmatched. Germline V lookup: CDR1 MNHEY, CDR2 SMNVEV (reference sequence). The DNA for the CDR3 is TGTGCCAGCAGTCCAAGACTAGCGGGGATCTACGAGCAGTACTTC. Translating it yields CASSPRLAGIYEQYF.

This clone appeared a single time. The V gene is TRBV28, the J gene TRBJ1-2, with D unclear. The V end lost 1 base, the J end lost 5 bases, and 14 bases lay between the germline ends. This CDR3 comprises 15 residues. Germline V gene sequence: CDR1 MDHEN, CDR2 SYDVKM. As DNA, the CDR3 is TGTGCCAGCAGTTTATTGTTACACGGTGGATATGGCTACACCTTC. Its translation: CASSLLLHGGYGYTF.

The chain recombines TRBV11-2 with TRBJ2-1, with 10 bases identical to TRBD1. CDR3 length: 19 residues. V was clipped by 5 bases and J by 0 bases; unmatched bases: 13. Germline V gene lookup returns CDR1 SGHAT and CDR2 FQNNGV. In DNA, the CDR3 is TGTGCCAGCAGCCAACCGACAGGGGGCGGGGAGAGCTCCTACAATGAGCAGTTCTTC. The encoded protein is CASSQPTGGGESSYNEQFF.

The chain couples TRBV27 to TRBJ2-7; D might be TRBD1 (6 bases). The CDR3 has 14 amino acids. Between the trimmed V and J ends, which lost 2 bases and 3 bases, there was a span of 11 bases. Germline values: CDR1 MNHEY, CDR2 SMNVEV (reference sequence). CDR3 protein: CASSLGGISYEQYF. The CDR3 coding sequence is TGTGCCAGCAGTTTAGGGGGCATCAGCTACGAGCAGTACTTC.

In DNA form, the CDR3 reads TGTGCCAGCAGTTCTAAGGAAGGACAGGGAATGGAGACCCAGTACTTC. It codes for CASSSKEGQGMETQYF. The V gene is TRBV27, the J gene TRBJ2-5; the match to TRBD1 covers 8 bases. CDR1 is MNHEY and CDR2 is SMNVEV in the germline V gene (reference sequence). This CDR3 is built from 16 residues. The ends lost 4 bases at V and 5 bases at J; junction bases unmatched: 12.

The chain recombines TRBV6-5 with TRBJ1-1, with D uncertain. The CDR3 sequence is 14 residues long. V was shortened by 0 bases and J by 7 bases, with 12 bases between the two germline ends. Germline V gene lookup returns CDR1 MNHEY and CDR2 SVGAGI. The CDR3: CASSYSRILNEAFF. The CDR3 nucleotides read TGTGCCAGCAGTTACTCACGAATACTCAATGAAGCTTTCTTT.

This chain uses TRBV28 with TRBJ2-7; 8 nucleotides line up with TRBD2. J gave up 4 bases and V 3 bases, and 8 bases lay outside the gene matches. The CDR3 runs to 15 residues. CDR1 is MDHEN and CDR2 is SYDVKM in the germline V gene. The CDR3 DNA reads as TGTGCCAGCAGTTTCGACGCGGGAGGTTGGTACGAGCAGTACTTC. Its protein is CASSFDAGGWYEQYF.

This clone turned up a few times. This chain uses TRBV28 with TRBJ1-5; TRBD1 is a possible D gene (5 bases). The CDR3 has 15 residues. Looked up from germline, CDR1 is MDHEN and CDR2 is SYDVKM. Trimming took off 7 bases at V and 2 bases at J, with 15 bases between the two ends. CDR3 residues: CASTIGARGNQPQHF. CDR3 nucleotides: TGTGCCAGCACCATTGGGGCCAGGGGCAATCAGCCCCAGCATTTT.

The rearrangement links TRBV19 to TRBJ1-1, with a tentative D call TRBD1 (5 bases). The germline V gene encodes CDR1 LNHDA and CDR2 SQIVND (reference sequence). This CDR3 contains 13 residues. V was shortened by 6 bases and J by 2 bases, with 10 bases between the two germline ends. The CDR3 sequence is CASRQDLNTEAFF. CDR3 DNA: TGTGCCAGTAGACAGGACCTTAACACTGAAGCTTTCTTT.

This chain connects TRBV6-5 to TRBJ2-7; 7 positions agree with TRBD1. The CDR3 totals 14 residues. Germline loops: CDR1 MNHEY, CDR2 SVGAGI. J gave up 5 bases and V 2 bases, and 6 bases lay outside the gene matches. CDR3 in DNA: TGTGCCAGCAGTTACGGGATAGGGGGCAACGAGCAGTACTTC. Protein product: CASSYGIGGNEQYF.

The V call is TRBV7-6, the J call TRBJ2-1; possible D gene TRBD2, 5 bases. The germline CDR1 and CDR2 sequences are SGHVS and FNYEAQ. This CDR3 comprises 15 residues. The V end lost 1 base, the J end lost 4 bases, and 11 bases lay between the germline ends. CDR3 sequence reads: CASSLGSGGYNEQFF. The CDR3 region has the DNA TGTGCCAGCAGCTTAGGATCTGGCGGGTACAATGAGCAGTTCTTC.

The CDR3 is CASSSGGGGGREQYF. The CDR3 nucleotides are TGTGCCAGCAGCTCCGGTGGAGGAGGGGGTCGGGAGCAGTACTTC. The V gene is TRBV7-9, the J gene TRBJ2-7; D tentatively reads TRBD1 or TRBD2 (6 bases each). The CDR3 runs 15 residues. Germline CDR1 SEHNR, CDR2 FQNEAQ (reference sequence). V lost 4 bases, J lost 7 bases, and 20 bases lay in between.

The chain uses TRBV7-9 and TRBJ1-2; 7 bases are a match to TRBD1. With V trimmed by 4 bases and J by 2 bases, 10 bases remained unmatched. Germline V CDR1 and CDR2: SEHNR, FQNEAQ (reference sequence). CDR3 size: 16 residues. The CDR3 is CASSSTDRRVNYGYTF. The DNA of the CDR3 is TGTGCCAGCAGCTCTACGGACAGGAGAGTCAACTATGGCTACACCTTC. The full variable domain, with the rest looked up from reference TRBV7-9 and TRBJ1-2, is DTGVSQNPRHKITKRGQNVTFRCDPISEHNRLYWYRQTLGQGPEFLTYFQNEAQLEKSRLLSDRFSAERPKGSFSTLEIQRTEQGDSAMYLCASSSTDRRVNYGYTFGSGTRLTVV.

The V call is TRBV7-9, the J call TRBJ2-7, with a weak D call TRBD2 (6 bases). Germline CDR1 is SEHNR and CDR2 is FQNEAQ (reference sequence). The CDR3 contains 13 residues. Trimming shortened V by 5 bases and J by 4 bases, and 12 bases separated the two germline ends. The CDR3 DNA follows: TGTGCCAGCAGCCGGGACTTTCCATACGAGCAGTACTTC. Translating it yields CASSRDFPYEQYF. The entire variable domain, with the rest obtained from reference TRBV7-9 and TRBJ2-7, is as follows: DTGVSQNPRHKITKRGQNVTFRCDPISEHNRLYWYRQTLGQGPEFLTYFQNEAQLEKSRLLSDRFSAERPKGSFSTLEIQRTEQGDSAMYLCASSRDFPYEQYFGPGTRLTVT.

The gene calls are TRBV4-1 and TRBJ1-2; weak D call: TRBD1 (6 bases). Trimming took 3 bases from V and 4 from J, leaving 15 bases between them. Germline CDR1 is MGHRA and CDR2 is YSYEKL. CDR3 length: 15 residues. The CDR3 loop is CASSQREGGAYGYTF. Here the CDR3 DNA reads TGCGCCAGCAGCCAGCGAGAGGGGGGAGCCTATGGCTACACCTTC.

J is TRBJ2-1 and V is TRBV4-1; D is ambiguous. Deletions cut 0 bases from V and 9 bases from J, with 3 bases between. The CDR3 is 11 residues long. In germline, CDR1 is MGHRA, CDR2 YSYEKL. Written as DNA, the CDR3 is TGCGCCAGCAGCCAAGACGGTGAGCAGTTCTTC. Translating gives CASSQDGEQFF.

The chain is built from TRBV11-2 and TRBJ2-3; D is unclear. CDR1 and CDR2 from the germline V gene are SGHAT and FQNNGV. The CDR3 consists of 14 residues. Trimming removed 3 bases at V and 7 bases at J, with 14 bases between. The CDR3 protein is CASSLTPWGNTQYF. The DNA for the CDR3 is TGTGCCAGCAGCTTGACCCCTTGGGGAAATACGCAGTATTTT. The complete variable domain, with remaining parts taken from reference TRBV11-2 and TRBJ2-3, reads EAGVAQSPRYKIIEKRQSVAFWCNPISGHATLYWYQQILGQGPKLLIQFQNNGVVDDSQLPKDRFSAERLKGVDSTLKIQPAKLEDSAVYLCASSLTPWGNTQYFGPGTRLTVL.

The rearrangement uses TRBV5-6 and TRBJ2-4; 9 bases agree with TRBD1. Germline V CDR1 and CDR2: SGHDT, YYEEEE. There are 15 residues in the CDR3. V shed 6 bases, J shed 0 bases, and the junction held 4 bases outside the gene matches. The CDR3 nucleotides are TGTGCCAGCAATGACAGGGGGTCAGCCAAAAACATTCAGTACTTC. Translation: CASNDRGSAKNIQYF.

V and J are TRBV4-3 and TRBJ2-7; 7 nucleotides align to TRBD2. The length of the CDR3 is 14 residues. Losses at the gene ends were 5 bases for V and 6 bases for J; bases not matched to a gene: 10. Germline CDR1 is LGHNA and CDR2 is YSLEER. CDR3 sequence reads: CASSAGERSGEQYF. CDR3 nucleotide sequence: TGCGCCAGCAGCGCGGGAGAACGGTCCGGCGAGCAGTACTTC.